This passage covers 7 T cell receptor beta chains from one sample sequenced in a study of T cells in Graves' hyperthyroidism and ophthalmopathy. Researchers took RNA transcripts and amplified the TCR beta CDR3 regions from them. During a first-round RT-PCR of the TCR CDR3, the HTBI primer set was used. TCRdb called the multiplex PCR reads again in MiXCR, with one record for every CDR3 protein. The data show almost 500,000 distinct CDR3 sequences, less than 25% seen once. Source material: blood. The receptors stem from a woman in her 70s with Graves' ophthalmopathy.

The chain recombines TRBV20-1 with TRBJ2-5; 8 nucleotides align to TRBD1. The CDR3 contains 13 residues. V gave up 2 bases and J gave up 5 bases; unmatched junction bases: 4. Looked up from germline, CDR1 is DFQATT and CDR2 is SNEGSKA (reference sequence). The CDR3 sequence is CSARQGAGETQYF. CDR3 nucleotide sequence: TGCAGTGCTAGACAGGGGGCGGGGGAGACCCAGTACTTC.

This clonotype was seen a few times. The V and J genes are TRBV28 and TRBJ1-3; no definite D call. Per the germline V gene, CDR1 is MDHEN and CDR2 is SYDVKM. Trimming left V 2 bases short and J 2 bases short, with 13 bases between. The CDR3 totals 16 residues. The CDR3: CASSLSWGAAGNTIYF. CDR3 sequence (DNA): TGTGCCAGCAGTTTAAGTTGGGGAGCAGCTGGAAACACCATATATTTT.

CDR3 DNA: TGTGCCAGCAGCATTAGCGGGAGGATGGGGGAGACCCAGTACTTC. Amino acids: CASSISGRMGETQYF. The V gene is TRBV7-8, the J gene TRBJ2-5; 10 positions agree with TRBD2. Germline CDR1 and CDR2: SGHVS and FQNEAQ. With 5 bases clipped from V and 5 bases from J, the junction kept 8 bases outside the gene matches. This CDR3 region has 15 residues.

This clonotype was found a few times. The rearrangement joins TRBV3-1 to TRBJ2-1, with D tentatively TRBD1 (6 bases). This CDR3 is 12 amino acids long. V was clipped by 5 bases and J by 9 bases, with 11 bases between them. The germline V gene encodes CDR1 LGHDT and CDR2 YNNKEL (reference sequence). The CDR3 reads CASSNPRGEQFF. CDR3 DNA sequence: TGTGCCAGCAGCAACCCCAGGGGTGAGCAGTTCTTC.

The gene calls are TRBV10-3 and TRBJ2-2; 13 bases agree with TRBD2. Germline loops: CDR1 ENHRY, CDR2 SYGVKD. This CDR3 has 20 residues. V was pared by 6 bases and J by 7 bases, with 20 bases of the junction left unmatched. The DNA of the CDR3 is TGTGCCATCAGGATGGGACGGAACGGGACTAGCGGGGTCCGAGGCGGGGAGCTGTTTTTT. Protein sequence: CAIRMGRNGTSGVRGGELFF.

CDR3 amino acids: CASTNHLPNKPHEQYF. The CDR3 DNA is TGTGCCAGCACCAATCACCTCCCTAACAAGCCCCACGAGCAGTACTTC. The rearrangement joins TRBV6-1 to TRBJ2-7, with D uncertain. Germline CDR1 is MNHNS and CDR2 is SASEGT. V was pared by 7 bases and J by 5 bases, with 24 bases between. The CDR3 has 16 residues.

V gene TRBV20-1 combines with J gene TRBJ2-5; the D gene is possibly TRBD1 (6 bases). Germline-derived CDR1 and CDR2 are DFQATT and SNEGSKA (reference sequence). Trimming left V 2 bases short and J 1 base short, with 8 bases between. There are 13 residues in the CDR3. Written as DNA, the CDR3 is TGCAGTGCTAGACAGGGGCCCCAAGAGACCCAGTACTTC. It encodes CSARQGPQETQYF.